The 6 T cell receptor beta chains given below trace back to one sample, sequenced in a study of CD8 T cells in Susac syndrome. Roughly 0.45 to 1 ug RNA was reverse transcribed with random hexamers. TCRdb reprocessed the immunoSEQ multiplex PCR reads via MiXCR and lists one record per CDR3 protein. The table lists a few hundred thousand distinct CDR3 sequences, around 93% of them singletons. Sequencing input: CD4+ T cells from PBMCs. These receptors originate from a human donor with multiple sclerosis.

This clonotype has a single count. The CDR3 sequence is CSVEKAGGAFF. CDR3 DNA sequence: TGCAGCGTTGAAAAGGCGGGGGGAGCTTTCTTT. The chain couples TRBV29-1 to TRBJ1-1, with D maybe TRBD1 (5 bases). There are 11 residues in the CDR3. Trimming removed 2 bases from V and 10 bases from J, with 11 bases in between. Germline V lookup: CDR1 SQVTM, CDR2 ANQGSEA.

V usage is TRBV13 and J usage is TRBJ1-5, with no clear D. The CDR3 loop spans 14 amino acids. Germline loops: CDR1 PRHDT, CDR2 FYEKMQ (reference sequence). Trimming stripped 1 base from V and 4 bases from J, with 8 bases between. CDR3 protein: CASSLAGRNQPQHF. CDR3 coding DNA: TGTGCCAGCAGCTTAGCTGGGAGGAATCAGCCCCAGCATTTT. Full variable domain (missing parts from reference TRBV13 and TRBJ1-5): AAGVIQSPRHLIKEKRETATLKCYPIPRHDTVYWYQQGPGQDPQFLISFYEKMQSDKGSIPDRFSAQQFSDYHSELNMSSLELGDSALYFCASSLAGRNQPQHFGDGTRLSIL.

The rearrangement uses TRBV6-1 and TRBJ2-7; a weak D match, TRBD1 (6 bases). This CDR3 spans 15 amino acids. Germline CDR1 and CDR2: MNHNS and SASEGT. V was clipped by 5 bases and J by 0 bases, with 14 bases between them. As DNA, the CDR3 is TGTGCCAGCAGTCCAAAACAGGGTTCCTCCTACGAGCAGTACGTC. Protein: CASSPKQGSSYEQYV.

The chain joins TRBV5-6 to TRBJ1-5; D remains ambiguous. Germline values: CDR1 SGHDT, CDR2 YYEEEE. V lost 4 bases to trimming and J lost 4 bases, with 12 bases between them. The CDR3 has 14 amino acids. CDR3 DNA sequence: TGTGCCAGCAGCCTCCGGGAGAATAATCAGCCCCAGCATTTT. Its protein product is CASSLRENNQPQHF. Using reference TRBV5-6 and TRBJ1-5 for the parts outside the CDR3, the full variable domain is DAGVTQSPTHLIKTRGQQVTLRCSPKSGHDTVSWYQQALGQGPQFIFQYYEEEERQRGNFPDRFSGHQFPNYSSELNVNALLLGDSALYLCASSLRENNQPQHFGDGTRLSIL.

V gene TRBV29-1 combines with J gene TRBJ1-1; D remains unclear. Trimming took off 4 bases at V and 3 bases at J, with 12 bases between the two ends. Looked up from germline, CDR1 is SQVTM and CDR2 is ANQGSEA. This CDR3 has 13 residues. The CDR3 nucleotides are TGCAGCGTTGCCTTTCATATAGACACTGAAGCTTTCTTT. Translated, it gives CSVAFHIDTEAFF.

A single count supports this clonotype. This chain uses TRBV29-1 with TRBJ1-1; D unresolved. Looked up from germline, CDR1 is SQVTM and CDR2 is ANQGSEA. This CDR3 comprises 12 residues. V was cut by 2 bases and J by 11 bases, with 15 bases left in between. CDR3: CSVERGFRLAFF. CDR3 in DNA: TGCAGCGTTGAACGCGGCTTCCGGTTGGCTTTCTTT.